These 2 T cell receptor beta chains were sequenced from one sample in a study of CD8 T cells in ankylosing spondylitis. TCRdb re-analysed the 5' RACE reads in MiXCR, keeping a single row per CDR3 protein. The sample consists of 130,000 or so distinct CDR3 sequences, over 10% of them appearing once. What was sequenced was blood, either unsorted or a sorted T cell fraction (not recorded which). The receptor source for this set is a female donor with ankylosing spondylitis or in good health (not recorded which).

This clonotype was seen more than once but under ten times. CDR3 amino acids: CAAQGGYGYTF. The DNA of the CDR3 is TGTGCCGCCCAGGGAGGATATGGCTACACCTTC. V is TRBV28 and J is TRBJ1-2, with D perhaps matching TRBD1 (5 bases). Trimming took 11 bases from V and 5 from J, leaving 12 bases between them. The CDR3 has 11 residues. CDR1 is MDHEN, CDR2 SYDVKM, per germline.

This clonotype appeared many times. This chain links TRBV20-1 with TRBJ2-3; the D is unclear. The CDR3 covers 11 residues. The germline V gene has CDR1 DFQATT and CDR2 SNEGSKA (reference sequence). Trimming stripped 3 bases from V and 7 bases from J, with 8 bases between. The CDR3 DNA reads TGCAGTGCTAGCTGGGAAAATACGCAGTATTTT. This sequence encodes CSASWENTQYF.